This passage covers 25 T cell receptor beta chains from one sample sequenced in a study of T cells after yellow fever vaccination. From the 5' RACE reads, TCRdb called clonotypes with MiXCR, one entry per CDR3 protein. The sample has around 120,000 distinct CDR3 sequences; about 7.8% are singletons. The sequences come from CD4+ T cells sorted from PBMCs, collected around 45 days after the first yellow fever vaccination. The source is a man in his late teens or twenties who received the YFV17D yellow fever vaccine.

This clonotype was counted ten times or more. This chain joins TRBV18 and TRBJ2-3, with D unresolved. Germline CDR1 is KGHSH and CDR2 is LQKENI. Trimming shortened V by 6 bases and J by 1 base, and 14 bases separated the two germline ends. CDR3 length: 15 amino acids. CDR3 in DNA: TGTGCCAGCTCCCCCGGACCTCAACGCACAGATACGCAGTATTTT. Encoded protein: CASSPGPQRTDTQYF.

The table lists this clonotype with a few counts. V is TRBV6-1 and J is TRBJ2-7; 11 bases align to TRBD1. V shed 4 bases and J 4 bases; nucleotides not matched to a gene: 6. There are 15 residues in the CDR3. Germline V gives CDR1 MNHNS, CDR2 SASEGT. The CDR3 here is CASSVPDRGLYEQYF. The CDR3 nucleotides are TGTGCCAGCAGTGTACCGGACAGGGGGCTATACGAGCAGTACTTC.

This clonotype was recorded at least ten times. The chain couples TRBV7-2 to TRBJ1-4; tentative D call: TRBD1 (5 bases). V was shortened by 3 bases and J by 5 bases, with 7 bases between the two germline ends. The CDR3 covers 13 residues. Looked up from germline, CDR1 is SGHTA and CDR2 is FQGNSA. CDR3 sequence reads: CASSLGPNEKLFF. For the CDR3, the DNA is TGTGCCAGCAGCTTGGGACCAAATGAAAAACTGTTTTTT.

The rearrangement links TRBV7-2 to TRBJ2-2; D unresolved. The V gene's germline CDR1 is SGHTA and CDR2 FQGNSA. This CDR3 is 15 amino acids long. Trimming pared 1 base from V and 1 base from J, leaving 7 bases between. CDR3 sequence (DNA): TGTGCCAGCAGCTTAGATGCAGGGAACACCGGGGAGCTGTTTTTT. It specifies CASSLDAGNTGELFF.

There are a few counts of this clonotype. The chain joins TRBV5-1 to TRBJ2-5; 10 bases match TRBD1. V was pared by 4 bases and J by 5 bases, with 2 bases of the junction left unmatched. CDR1 and CDR2 from the germline V gene are SGHRS and YFSETQ. This CDR3 contains 13 residues. For the CDR3, the DNA is TGCGCCAGCAGCCAGGGACAGGGGGAGACCCAGTACTTC. Encoded protein: CASSQGQGETQYF.

This clonotype was detected many times. The V gene is TRBV7-2, the J gene TRBJ1-4; D uncertain. Per germline, CDR1 SGHTA and CDR2 FQGNSA. CDR3 length: 14 residues. The V end lost 1 base, the J end lost 3 bases, and 6 bases lay between the germline ends. CDR3: CASSLEGSNEKLFF. The CDR3, as DNA: TGTGCCAGCAGCTTAGAAGGATCTAATGAAAAACTGTTTTTT. Full variable domain (rest looked up from reference TRBV7-2 and TRBJ1-4): GAGVSQSPSNKVTEKGKDVELRCDPISGHTALYWYRQSLGQGLEFLIYFQGNSAPDKSGLPSDRFSAERTGGSVSTLTIQRTQQEDSAVYLCASSLEGSNEKLFFGSGTQLSVL.

To note about this clonotype: The CDR3 does not close with the conserved phenylalanine or tryptophan, likely indicating a read error. The DNA is left out, because the CDR3 cannot be placed on it with certainty; the CDR3 is given as TCRdb lists it. J is TRBJ1-6 and V is TRBV7-9; TRBD1 reflects the table's D call only, with no check against the DNA. Looked up from germline, CDR1 is SEHNR and CDR2 is FQNEAQ (reference sequence). The CDR3 spans 9 residues, counting both ends. CDR3 residues: CASSLETGP.

This clonotype was seen at least ten times. The CDR3 protein is CASSKGGQNEQYF. DNA of the CDR3: TGTGCCAGCAGCAAAGGAGGGCAGAACGAGCAGTACTTC. The chain carries TRBV21-1 and TRBJ2-7; whether TRBD2, the table's D call, matches the DNA was not checked. TRBV21-1 counts as a pseudogene. This CDR3 spans 13 amino acids.

This clonotype appeared many times. The chain employs TRBV5-4 and TRBJ2-3, with 8 bases matching TRBD2. CDR1 SGHNT and CDR2 YYREEE come from the germline V gene (reference sequence). The junction had 10 bases not matched to a gene; V was cut back by 2 bases and J by 5 bases. CDR3 length: 16 residues. CDR3 sequence: CASSFWNGGAGDTQYF. The CDR3 bases are TGTGCCAGCAGCTTCTGGAACGGGGGGGCTGGAGATACGCAGTATTTT.

The J gene is TRBJ2-7, the V gene TRBV5-4; D may be TRBD2 (5 bases). This CDR3 is 14 amino acids long. V lost 4 bases and J 7 bases, leaving 18 bases between the germline ends. Germline V CDR1 and CDR2: SGHNT, YYREEE (reference sequence). CDR3 amino acids: CASSPGLTTGEQYF. CDR3 DNA sequence: TGTGCCAGCAGCCCTGGGTTAACTACGGGAGAGCAGTACTTC. The complete variable domain, with remaining parts taken from reference TRBV5-4 and TRBJ2-7, reads ETGVTQSPTHLIKTRGQQVTLRCSSQSGHNTVSWYQQALGQGPQFIFQYYREEENGRGNFPPRFSGLQFPNYSSELNVNALELDDSALYLCASSPGLTTGEQYFGPGTRLTVT.

This clonotype came up a few times. The chain recombines TRBV2 with TRBJ2-2, with 9 nucleotides matching TRBD1. The V gene's germline CDR1 is SNHLY and CDR2 FYNNEI. This CDR3 spans 13 amino acids. V dropped 6 bases and J dropped 6; count of bases not matched to a gene: 2. This CDR3 reads CASRGTGSGELFF. In DNA form, the CDR3 reads TGTGCCAGCAGAGGGACAGGGTCCGGGGAGCTGTTTTTT.

This clonotype occurred many times. The chain recombines TRBV7-2 with TRBJ2-5, with D possibly TRBD2 on 6 matching bases. The V end was cut by 3 bases, the J end by 1 base, with 15 bases between. CDR3 length: 16 amino acids. Germline loops: CDR1 SGHTA, CDR2 FQGNSA. The CDR3 region has the DNA TGTGCCAGCAGCTTCAATTCGCGGGGCACCCAAGAGACCCAGTACTTC. It specifies CASSFNSRGTQETQYF.

This clonotype came up many times. The chain couples TRBV6-1 to TRBJ2-7; tentative D call: TRBD2 (6 bases). V was shortened by 5 bases and J by 7 bases, with 18 bases between the two germline ends. Germline V gene lookup returns CDR1 MNHNS and CDR2 SASEGT. CDR3 size: 14 residues. CDR3 loop: CASSKRPAGWEQYF. DNA of the CDR3: TGTGCCAGCAGTAAACGGCCCGCGGGGTGGGAGCAGTACTTC.

There are many counts of this clonotype. The V gene is TRBV7-9, the J gene TRBJ2-3; 7 bases line up with TRBD1. The trim removed 6 bases at V and 3 bases at J, leaving 6 bases unmatched. Germline CDR1 SEHNR, CDR2 FQNEAQ (reference sequence). The CDR3 is 14 residues long. Here the CDR3 reads CASRQGQGTDTQYF. The CDR3 coding sequence is TGTGCCAGCAGACAGGGGCAGGGAACAGATACGCAGTATTTT.

In this sample, this clonotype turned up many times. The chain employs TRBV7-9 and TRBJ2-1; no reliable D call. Germline V gene lookup returns CDR1 SEHNR and CDR2 FQNEAQ (reference sequence). V lost 3 bases and J lost 10, with 7 bases in between. The CDR3 totals 11 residues. The CDR3 protein is CASSFAYEQFF. In nucleotides, the CDR3 is TGTGCCAGCAGCTTTGCCTACGAGCAGTTCTTC.

This clonotype came up a few times. The V and J genes are TRBV7-9 and TRBJ1-2, with D uncertain. Germline assignment: CDR1 SEHNR and CDR2 FQNEAQ (reference sequence). The CDR3 is 13 amino acids. Trimming took off 1 base at V and 6 bases at J, with 9 bases between the two ends. The CDR3 sequence is CASSLGQDHGYTF. CDR3 bases: TGTGCCAGCAGCTTAGGTCAGGACCATGGCTACACCTTC.

This clonotype was recorded at least ten times. The chain carries TRBV5-1 and TRBJ2-2, with D possibly being TRBD2 (5 bases). The V end was cut by 0 bases, the J end by 2 bases, with 5 bases between. The CDR3 is 14 residues long. Germline V lookup: CDR1 SGHRS, CDR2 YFSETQ. The CDR3 loop reads CASSLGTNTGELFF. The CDR3 DNA sequence: TGCGCCAGCAGCTTGGGGACTAACACCGGGGAGCTGTTTTTT.

The table lists this clonotype with a few counts. V is TRBV18 and J is TRBJ1-1; D not resolved. From germline, CDR1 is KGHSH and CDR2 LQKENI. With 2 bases removed from V and 6 bases from J, the gap between germline ends came to 16 bases. There are 15 residues in the CDR3. In nucleotides, the CDR3 is TGTGCCAGCTCACCAAGGCGCACCGTCGTTCCTGAAGCTTTCTTT. Protein product: CASSPRRTVVPEAFF.

This clonotype has ten or more counts. V gene TRBV5-1 combines with J gene TRBJ1-1; D is unresolved. The ends were cut back, 0 bases at V and 3 bases at J, with 9 bases in the middle. Germline V gene data show CDR1 as SGHRS and CDR2 as YFSETQ. The CDR3 sequence is 14 residues long. CDR3 amino acids: CASSLVRSDTEAFF. CDR3 DNA: TGCGCCAGCAGCTTGGTCAGGAGCGACACTGAAGCTTTCTTT.

This clonotype has ten or more counts. V gene TRBV7-2 combines with J gene TRBJ1-2, with 10 bases aligning to TRBD1. This CDR3 contains 17 residues. Trimming removed 0 bases from V and 3 bases from J; junction bases left unmatched: 7. CDR1 is SGHTA, CDR2 FQGNSA, per germline. The CDR3 sequence: CASSLARGQGSHYGYTF. The CDR3 DNA sequence: TGTGCCAGCAGCTTAGCGCGGGGACAGGGGTCGCACTATGGCTACACCTTC.

This clonotype was detected ten times or more. The genes are TRBV4-3 and TRBJ2-5; 12 bases agree with TRBD2. Germline values: CDR1 LGHNA, CDR2 YSLEER. V dropped 5 bases and J dropped 1; count of bases not matched to a gene: 5. This CDR3 is 16 amino acids long. The CDR3 loop is CASSFGTSGPQETQYF. The CDR3, as DNA: TGCGCCAGCAGCTTCGGGACTAGCGGGCCCCAAGAGACCCAGTACTTC.

In its sample, this clonotype was seen many times. The V gene is TRBV7-8, the J gene TRBJ2-3; 9 nucleotides agree with TRBD2. V was pared by 6 bases and J by 6 bases, with 7 bases of the junction left unmatched. The germline gives CDR1 SGHVS, CDR2 FQNEAQ. This CDR3 is 14 amino acids long. Here the CDR3 DNA reads TGTGCCAGCAGAGGTCCTAGCGGGGTTGATACGCAGTATTTT. It specifies CASRGPSGVDTQYF.

This clonotype was detected ten times or more. The chain couples TRBV11-2 to TRBJ1-1; 12 bases fit TRBD1. V shed 0 bases and J 4 bases; nucleotides not matched to a gene: 12. This CDR3 region has 19 residues. Germline CDR1 and CDR2: SGHAT and FQNNGV. CDR3 region: CASSLDGVGQGARGTEAFF. DNA for the CDR3: TGTGCCAGCAGCTTAGACGGCGTGGGACAGGGGGCTAGAGGCACTGAAGCTTTCTTT.

The genes are TRBV5-6 and TRBJ1-6, with 7 bases identical to TRBD1. V gave up 0 bases and J gave up 0 bases; unmatched junction bases: 12. The CDR3 has 20 residues. Germline V gives CDR1 SGHDT, CDR2 YYEEEE. The CDR3: CASSLGTGVRASSYNSPLHF. DNA of the CDR3: TGTGCCAGCAGCTTGGGCACAGGGGTGAGGGCTAGCTCCTATAATTCACCCCTCCACTTT.

There are many counts of this clonotype. V usage is TRBV20-1 and J usage is TRBJ2-3, with 13 nucleotides matching TRBD2. The trim removed 6 bases at V and 6 bases at J, leaving 9 bases unmatched. This CDR3 contains 15 residues. Germline V CDR1 and CDR2: DFQATT, SNEGSKA (reference sequence). CDR3 sequence: CSAITSGGAWDTQYF. In nucleotides, the CDR3 is TGCAGTGCAATTACTAGCGGGGGGGCCTGGGATACGCAGTATTTT.